This T cell receptor (beta chain) comes out of a study of T-cell reconstitution after alpha-beta-depleted transplantation in children. Regarding this clonotype: Its target is unknown.

Using unique molecular identifiers, the investigators prepared the TCRbeta library. TCRdb re-derived calls from the PCR reads in MiXCR, one entry per CDR3 protein. This table holds hundreds of thousands of distinct CDR3 sequences, around 9.1% found once. Whole-study findings and limits: Two months or so post-transplant, alpha-beta T cells reportedly derived from several hundred expanded graft clones. Some patients owed their high day-60 TCRbeta diversity to surviving recipient T cells and thymic progenitors. Diversity and T-cell counts at one year after transplant derived mostly from new T cells.

The source is a boy younger than two with acute myeloid leukemia, due to receive a stem cell transplant. Specimen: PBMCs, collected before TCRalphabeta/CD19-depleted stem cell transplant.

The CDR3 sequence: CSVWSSYGYTF. The CDR3 nucleotides read TGCAGTGTTTGGTCGAGCTATGGCTACACCTTC. The V and J genes are TRBV20-1 and TRBJ1-2; D is ambiguous. CDR3 length equals 11 residues. CDR1 and CDR2 from the germline V gene are DFQATT and SNEGSKA (reference sequence). With 7 bases removed from V and 4 bases from J, the gap between germline ends came to 10 bases.